This T cell receptor (beta chain) was recovered during a study of blood T cell repertoires in COVID-19. Whole-study context: The origin of the acute and convalescent COVID-19 samples was the United States, Italy and Spain. The cDNA or gDNA used as material had been derived from T cells, B-cell-depleted T cells, or PBMCs.

This CDR3 has 15 residues. Looked up from germline, CDR1 is LGHNT and CDR2 is FRNRAP. Trimming left V 8 bases short and J 2 bases short, with 16 bases between. Data came from immunoSEQ multiplex PCR; TCRdb stores just in-frame clones and leaves some out. There are more than 80,000 clones in the sample; about 64% occur only once, and approximately 0.9% lies in the top ten. J is TRBJ1-3 and V is TRBV12-5, with D possibly being TRBD1 (5 bases). Sequencing used peripheral blood. The source is a human donor with acute or convalescent COVID-19. The donor label of this sample is uncertain. The CDR3 coding sequence is TGTGCTAGTCGATATGGGGGGTCGACTGGAAACACCATATATTTT. Protein: CASRYGGSTGNTIYF.